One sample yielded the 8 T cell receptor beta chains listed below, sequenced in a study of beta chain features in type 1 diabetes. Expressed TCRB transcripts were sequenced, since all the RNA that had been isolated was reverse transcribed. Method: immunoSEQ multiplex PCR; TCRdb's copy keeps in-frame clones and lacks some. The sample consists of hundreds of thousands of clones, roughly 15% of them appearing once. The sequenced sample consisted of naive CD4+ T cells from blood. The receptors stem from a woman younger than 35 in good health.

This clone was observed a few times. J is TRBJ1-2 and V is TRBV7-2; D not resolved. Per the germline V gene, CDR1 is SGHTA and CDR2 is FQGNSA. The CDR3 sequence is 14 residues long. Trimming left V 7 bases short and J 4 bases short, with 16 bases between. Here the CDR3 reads CASTDLGVSYGYTF. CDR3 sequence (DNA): TGTGCCAGCACCGACTTGGGCGTTTCCTATGGCTACACCTTC. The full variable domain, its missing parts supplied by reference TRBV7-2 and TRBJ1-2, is GAGVSQSPSNKVTEKGKDVELRCDPISGHTALYWYRQSLGQGLEFLIYFQGNSAPDKSGLPSDRFSAERTGGSVSTLTIQRTQQEDSAVYLCASTDLGVSYGYTFGSGTRLTVV.

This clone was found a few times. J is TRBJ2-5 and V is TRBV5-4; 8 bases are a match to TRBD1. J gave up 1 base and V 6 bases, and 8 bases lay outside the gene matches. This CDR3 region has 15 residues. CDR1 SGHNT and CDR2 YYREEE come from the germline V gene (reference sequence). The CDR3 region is CASTNGQGGQETQYF. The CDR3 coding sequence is TGTGCCAGCACAAACGGACAGGGCGGCCAAGAGACCCAGTACTTC.

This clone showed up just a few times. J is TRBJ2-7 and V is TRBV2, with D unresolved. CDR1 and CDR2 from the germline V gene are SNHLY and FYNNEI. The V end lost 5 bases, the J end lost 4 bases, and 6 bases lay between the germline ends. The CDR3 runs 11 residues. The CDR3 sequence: CASSQEYEQYF. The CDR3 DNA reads TGTGCCAGCAGTCAGGAGTACGAGCAGTACTTC.

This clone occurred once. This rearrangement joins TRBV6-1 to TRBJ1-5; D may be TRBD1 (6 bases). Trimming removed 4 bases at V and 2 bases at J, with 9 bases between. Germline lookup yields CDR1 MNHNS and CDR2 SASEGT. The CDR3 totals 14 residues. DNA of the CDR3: TGTGCCAGCAGTGTCAACAGGGGCAATCAGCCCCAGCATTTT. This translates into CASSVNRGNQPQHF.

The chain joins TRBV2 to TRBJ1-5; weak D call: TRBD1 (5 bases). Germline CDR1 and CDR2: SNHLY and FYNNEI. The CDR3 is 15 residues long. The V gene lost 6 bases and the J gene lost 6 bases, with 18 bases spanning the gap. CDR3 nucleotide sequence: TGTGCCAGCAGCCCCCGGGGGGATCGGGCTCAGCCCCAGCATTTT. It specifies CASSPRGDRAQPQHF.

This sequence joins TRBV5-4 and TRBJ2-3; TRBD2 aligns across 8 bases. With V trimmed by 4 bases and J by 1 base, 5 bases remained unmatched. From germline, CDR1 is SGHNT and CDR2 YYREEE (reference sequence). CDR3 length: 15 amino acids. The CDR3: CASSATSVGTDTQYF. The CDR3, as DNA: TGTGCCAGCAGCGCGACTAGCGTTGGCACAGATACGCAGTATTTT.

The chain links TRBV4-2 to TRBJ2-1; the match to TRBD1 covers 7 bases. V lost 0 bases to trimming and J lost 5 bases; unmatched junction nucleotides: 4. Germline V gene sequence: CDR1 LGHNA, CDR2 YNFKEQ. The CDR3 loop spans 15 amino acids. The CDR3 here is CASSQDPQGDNEQFF. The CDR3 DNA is TGTGCCAGCAGCCAAGATCCTCAGGGGGACAATGAGCAGTTCTTC.

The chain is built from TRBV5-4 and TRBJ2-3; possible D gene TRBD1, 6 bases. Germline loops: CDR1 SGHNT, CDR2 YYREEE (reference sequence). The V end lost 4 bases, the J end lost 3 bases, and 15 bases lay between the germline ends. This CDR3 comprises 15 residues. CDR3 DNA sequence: TGTGCCAGCAGCCGTGCCCAGGGGAGTACAGATACGCAGTATTTT. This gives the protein CASSRAQGSTDTQYF.